A single sample is the source of the 20 T cell receptor beta chains below, sequenced in a study of T cells in Graves' hyperthyroidism and ophthalmopathy. TCR beta CDR3 sequences were amplified from RNA transcripts. The HTBI primer set served for first-round RT-PCR of the TCR CDR3. TCRdb reprocessed the multiplex PCR reads via MiXCR and lists one record per CDR3 protein. Of around 400,000 distinct CDR3 sequences listed, under 15% are singletons. Sequencing used blood. These receptor sequences come from a woman younger than 30 with Graves' hyperthyroidism.

The chain recombines TRBV19 with TRBJ1-1; D uncertain. The germline V and J ends were trimmed by 6 bases and 5 bases, with 13 bases remaining between them. CDR1 LNHDA and CDR2 SQIVND come from the germline V gene (reference sequence). The CDR3 consists of 13 residues. In DNA form, the CDR3 reads TGTGCCAGTAGAGACCAGGTGGGGACTGAAGCTTTCTTT. It yields the protein CASRDQVGTEAFF. The full variable domain, with the rest looked up from reference TRBV19 and TRBJ1-1, is DGGITQSPKYLFRKEGQNVTLSCEQNLNHDAMYWYRQDPGQGLRLIYYSQIVNDFQKGDIAEGYSVSREKKESFPLTVTSAQKNPTAFYLCASRDQVGTEAFFGQGTRLTVV.

The table lists this clonotype with a few counts. The rearrangement uses TRBV27 and TRBJ2-3, with 7 bases identical to TRBD2. Germline loops: CDR1 MNHEY, CDR2 SMNVEV (reference sequence). CDR3 length: 15 amino acids. V was clipped by 3 bases and J by 1 base; unmatched bases: 4. The CDR3 is CASSFGSGGTDTQYF. CDR3 bases: TGTGCCAGCAGTTTCGGGAGCGGGGGCACAGATACGCAGTATTTT.

This clonotype was counted many times. The rearrangement joins TRBV2 to TRBJ2-7, with D uncertain. Germline V gene sequence: CDR1 SNHLY, CDR2 FYNNEI. V was trimmed by 5 bases and J by 0 bases, leaving 5 bases between them. CDR3 length equals 12 residues. CDR3 protein: CASSTLSYEQYF. The DNA of the CDR3 is TGTGCCAGCAGTACACTCTCCTACGAGCAGTACTTC.

In its sample, this clonotype was seen many times. This chain joins TRBV6-2 or TRBV6-3 and TRBJ2-3, with TRBD2 as a possible D gene (5 bases). This CDR3 contains 18 residues. Trimming stripped 2 bases from V and 0 bases from J, with 18 bases between. CDR1 is MNHEY, CDR2 SVGEGT, per germline. The CDR3 loop is CASSYLLIGRGSTDTQYF. For the CDR3, the DNA is TGTGCCAGCAGTTACCTCCTGATTGGTCGCGGGAGCACAGATACGCAGTATTTT.

In this sample, this clonotype turned up many times. The chain uses TRBV12-3 or TRBV12-4 and TRBJ1-1, with a possible D match to TRBD1 (5 bases). This CDR3 contains 14 residues. The V end lost 5 bases, the J end lost 1 base, and 11 bases lay between the germline ends. The CDR3 loop reads CASSEQVTNTEAFF. CDR3 in DNA: TGTGCCAGCAGTGAACAGGTAACGAACACTGAAGCTTTCTTT.

This clonotype was recorded a few times. Since a much larger clone is just one base distant, this may be a read error. The chain uses TRBV7-2 and TRBJ2-7, with D tentatively TRBD2 (5 bases). V was trimmed by 5 bases and J by 3 bases, leaving 11 bases between them. The CDR3 loop spans 13 amino acids. Germline V lookup: CDR1 SGHTA, CDR2 FQGNSA. DNA for the CDR3: TGTGCCAGCAGCCCTCAGCGGCTCTACGAGCAGTACTTC. It codes for CASSPQRLYEQYF.

This clonotype was recorded many times. CDR3 protein: CASSGRGRWTEAFF. DNA of the CDR3: TGTGCCAGCAGTGGCAGGGGGCGCTGGACTGAAGCTTTCTTT. The rearrangement links TRBV2 to TRBJ1-1, with 8 positions matching TRBD1. Trimming at V came to 4 bases and at J to 5 bases, leaving 6 bases not matched to a gene. Germline CDR1 SNHLY, CDR2 FYNNEI. The CDR3 covers 14 residues. Full variable domain (missing parts from reference TRBV2 and TRBJ1-1): EPEVTQTPSHQVTQMGQEVILRCVPISNHLYFYWYRQILGQKVEFLVSFYNNEISEKSEIFDDQFSVERPDGSNFTLKIRSTKLEDSAMYFCASSGRGRWTEAFFGQGTRLTVV.

The rearrangement links TRBV19 to TRBJ1-5; no clear D gene. CDR1 is LNHDA, CDR2 SQIVND, per germline (reference sequence). The CDR3 runs 15 residues. V was pared by 0 bases and J by 1 base, with 7 bases between. The CDR3 nucleotides are TGTGCCAGTAGTATAGATCTTGCCAGCAATCAGCCCCAGCATTTT. Translated: CASSIDLASNQPQHF.

This clonotype has a handful of counts. The gene calls are TRBV4-2 and TRBJ1-1, with TRBD1 matching over 7 bases. The CDR3 consists of 14 residues. Germline V gene lookup returns CDR1 LGHNA and CDR2 YNFKEQ. After removal of 4 bases from V and 3 bases from J, the junction contained 5 bases not matched to a gene. In DNA form, the CDR3 reads TGTGCCAGCAGCCTGGCCGGACAGGACACTGAAGCTTTCTTT. Translated, it gives CASSLAGQDTEAFF.

This clonotype was picked up many times. This chain links TRBV28 with TRBJ1-2, with D possibly matching TRBD1 (6 bases). The ends were cut back, 11 bases at V and 0 bases at J, with 16 bases in the middle. The CDR3 runs to 14 residues. Germline-derived CDR1 and CDR2 are MDHEN and SYDVKM. As DNA, the CDR3 is TGTGCCTGCGCGGGGGACATTTCTAACTATGGCTACACCTTC. As protein: CACAGDISNYGYTF.

This clonotype has a single count. The chain couples TRBV27 to TRBJ1-2; 9 bases are shared with TRBD1. CDR3 length: 14 amino acids. CDR1 is MNHEY and CDR2 is SMNVEV in the germline V gene (reference sequence). The junction had 3 bases not matched to a gene; V was cut back by 4 bases and J by 3 bases. CDR3 bases: TGTGCCAGCAGTTACGACAGGGGGGACTATGGCTACACCTTC. Its protein product is CASSYDRGDYGYTF.

This clonotype was found many times. The rearrangement joins TRBV5-1 to TRBJ2-1; 11 bases agree with TRBD2. The CDR3 is made up of 15 amino acids. The germline gives CDR1 SGHRS, CDR2 YFSETQ. The V segment lost 2 bases and the J segment 5 bases; nucleotides outside the gene matches: 3. CDR3 sequence (DNA): TGCGCCAGCAGCTTACTAGCGGGAGAACACAATGAGCAGTTCTTC. Amino acids: CASSLLAGEHNEQFF.

This clonotype was seen ten or more times. The chain combines TRBV7-8 with TRBJ1-2; D might be TRBD1 (6 bases). From germline, CDR1 is SGHVS and CDR2 FQNEAQ. This CDR3 region has 15 residues. V lost 3 bases and J lost 4, with 15 bases in between. CDR3 bases: TGTGCCAGCAGCTTTAGGGCACAGGGCAGCTATGGCTACACCTTC. Translated: CASSFRAQGSYGYTF.

This clonotype has ten or more counts. The chain uses TRBV29-1 and TRBJ2-3, with TRBD2 matching 10 bases. The CDR3 covers 14 residues. V dropped 2 bases and J dropped 4; count of bases not matched to a gene: 3. The V gene's germline CDR1 is SQVTM and CDR2 ANQGSEA. CDR3: CSVELAGAPDTQYF. CDR3 coding DNA: TGCAGCGTTGAACTAGCGGGGGCCCCAGATACGCAGTATTTT.

This clonotype has at least ten counts. V is TRBV20-1 and J is TRBJ2-7; 10 bases align to TRBD1. Germline CDR1 DFQATT, CDR2 SNEGSKA (reference sequence). The junction had 12 bases not matched to a gene; V was cut back by 5 bases and J by 8 bases. This CDR3 has 14 residues. In nucleotides, the CDR3 is TGCAGTGCTGGGTCCGGGACAGGGGACTATAAGCAGTACTTC. Protein product: CSAGSGTGDYKQYF.

This clonotype was observed a handful of times. This rearrangement joins TRBV4-3 to TRBJ2-4, with 10 bases matching TRBD1. CDR3 length: 15 amino acids. Germline CDR1 and CDR2: LGHNA and YSLEER. V shed 5 bases and J 6 bases; nucleotides not matched to a gene: 7. This CDR3 reads CASSVRTGGTNIQYF. DNA of the CDR3: TGCGCCAGCAGCGTTCGGACAGGGGGTACAAACATTCAGTACTTC.

The chain couples TRBV19 to TRBJ1-5; D perhaps matches TRBD1 (6 bases). The length of the CDR3 is 17 residues. V lost 3 bases, J lost 2 bases, and 17 bases lay in between. The germline CDR1 and CDR2 sequences are LNHDA and SQIVND (reference sequence). This CDR3 reads CASSMPPGGGGNQPQHF. The DNA of the CDR3 is TGTGCCAGTAGTATGCCCCCGGGGGGCGGAGGCAATCAGCCCCAGCATTTT.

This clonotype showed up many times. The gene calls are TRBV20-1 and TRBJ2-1, with 14 positions matching TRBD2. With V trimmed by 6 bases and J by 5 bases, 6 bases remained unmatched. Germline CDR1 is DFQATT and CDR2 is SNEGSKA (reference sequence). This CDR3 region has 15 residues. The CDR3 loop reads CSAWTSGGPNNEQFF. The DNA of the CDR3 is TGCAGTGCCTGGACTAGCGGGGGGCCAAACAATGAGCAGTTCTTC.

The chain recombines TRBV6-5 with TRBJ2-1; 9 nucleotides agree with TRBD2. The CDR3 spans 18 residues. V shed 0 bases, J shed 4 bases, and the junction held 10 bases outside the gene matches. Per germline, CDR1 MNHEY and CDR2 SVGAGI. CDR3 bases: TGTGCCAGCAGTTACTCGGGGGCTAGCGGGGACTTATACAATGAGCAGTTCTTC. Residues: CASSYSGASGDLYNEQFF.

This clonotype has only one observation. This chain connects TRBV29-1 to TRBJ2-3; 14 nucleotides align to TRBD2. The CDR3 is 17 amino acids. CDR1 SQVTM and CDR2 ANQGSEA come from the germline V gene. The V segment lost 8 bases and the J segment 0 bases; nucleotides outside the gene matches: 10. CDR3 protein: CSIRTSGRLSSTDTQYF. Written as DNA, the CDR3 is TGCAGCATAAGGACTAGCGGGAGGTTATCTAGCACAGATACGCAGTATTTT.